Each of the 2 T cell receptor beta chains below was sequenced from the same sample in a study of T cells in Graves' hyperthyroidism and ophthalmopathy. Amplification of TCR beta CDR3 regions used RNA as the template. The TCR CDR3 first-round RT-PCR relied on the HTBI primer set. TCRdb analysed the multiplex PCR reads with MiXCR anew, one entry per CDR3 protein. The sample contains hundreds of thousands of distinct CDR3 sequences, 25% to 30% of which appear only once. The sequenced material came from blood. Receptors were obtained from a man in his forties with Graves' hyperthyroidism that later progressed to Graves' ophthalmopathy.

V usage is TRBV6-2 or TRBV6-3 and J usage is TRBJ2-7, with 9 bases that match TRBD2. Germline CDR1 MNHEY, CDR2 SVGEGT. This CDR3 has 20 residues. V dropped 0 bases and J dropped 3; count of bases not matched to a gene: 18. The CDR3, as DNA: TGTGCCAGCAGTTACTCCGTATCCTCAAATAGCGGGGGATCCCTCTACGAGCAGTACTTC. Translating gives CASSYSVSSNSGGSLYEQYF.

At least ten counts were recorded for this clonotype. V usage is TRBV19 and J usage is TRBJ1-2; 8 nucleotides match TRBD1. The CDR3 has 15 residues. V shed 9 bases and J 7 bases; nucleotides not matched to a gene: 16. Germline assignment: CDR1 LNHDA and CDR2 SQIVND (reference sequence). CDR3 nucleotides: TGTGCCAGCAGAACCGCCCCAGGGGGCGCGTTTGGCTACACCTTC. Protein sequence: CASRTAPGGAFGYTF.